The 26 T cell receptor beta chains reported below all come from one sample, sequenced in a study of CD8 T cells in ankylosing spondylitis (dated by TCRdb to about 2017). What the authors observed across the whole study: Blood from ankylosing spondylitis patients appeared to be characterized by a TCR beta motif composed of eight or nine highly homologous amino acid variants.

The protocol used for the library was 5' RACE. Sequenced on an Illumina HiSeq 2500. In TCRdb, the public reads were trimmed at Q25 with fastp and aligned with MiXCR, with productive beta chains retained. Every CDR3 protein is listed once, alongside the most common genes and DNA of its rows. Recorded for this sample are 750,000 to 850,000 distinct CDR3 sequences; around 11% of them occurred a single time. The ten most abundant clones make up under 0.6% of the sample. For these TCRs, the target antigens are not known. The sample taken for sequencing was blood, either unsorted or a sorted T cell fraction (not recorded which). The receptor source for this set is a male donor with ankylosing spondylitis.

The chain carries TRBV9 and TRBJ1-1; D is uncertain. The CDR3 is 13 residues long. Germline assignment: CDR1 SGDLS and CDR2 YYNGEE. The V end was cut by 3 bases, the J end by 5 bases, with 11 bases between. CDR3 DNA sequence: TGTGCCAGCAGCGACAAGGATCGGACTGAAGCTTTCTTT. This gives the protein CASSDKDRTEAFF.

This clonotype was detected only a few times. The chain uses TRBV5-6 and TRBJ2-3; D is undetermined. Germline CDR1 is SGHDT and CDR2 is YYEEEE. This CDR3 has 15 residues. Trimming pared 0 bases from V and 2 bases from J, leaving 10 bases between. CDR3 loop: CASSLAGNPTDTQYF. The CDR3 DNA is TGTGCCAGCAGCTTGGCGGGCAACCCCACAGATACGCAGTATTTT.

The chain carries TRBV6-6 and TRBJ2-2; D not certain. Per the germline V gene, CDR1 is MNHNY and CDR2 is SVGAGI (reference sequence). Trimming removed 7 bases from V and 7 bases from J, with 10 bases in between. The CDR3 spans 12 residues. The DNA for the CDR3 is TGTGCCAGCAAGATGAGAAGCGGGGAGCTGTTTTTT. Its protein product is CASKMRSGELFF.

The table lists this clonotype with a few counts. This rearrangement joins TRBV20-1 to TRBJ2-3, with D unresolved. Germline V lookup: CDR1 DFQATT, CDR2 SNEGSKA (reference sequence). V was trimmed by 5 bases and J by 0 bases, leaving 15 bases between them. The CDR3 is 15 amino acids. Here the CDR3 reads CSAGQGSVSTDTQYF. The CDR3 DNA reads TGCAGTGCTGGCCAAGGCAGCGTTAGCACAGATACGCAGTATTTT.

Regarding this clonotype: At one end, the junction sequence differs from germline, possibly due to a read error. CDR3 in amino acids: CASRFVGQTYEQYF. As DNA, the CDR3 is TGCGCCAGCCGCTTTGTAGGACAGACCTACGAGCAGTACTTC. The chain carries TRBV5-1 and TRBJ2-7; possible D gene TRBD1, 6 bases. From germline, CDR1 is SGHRS and CDR2 YFSETQ. The CDR3 has 14 amino acids.

The rearrangement joins TRBV28 to TRBJ1-2, with no clear D. Germline CDR1 and CDR2: MDHEN and SYDVKM. Trimming cost V 4 bases and J 9 bases, with 12 bases left between them. The CDR3 is 12 amino acids. In DNA, the CDR3 is TGTGCCAGCAGTTCGGTACTATGGAGCTACACCTTC. Translation gives CASSSVLWSYTF.

V gene TRBV11-3 combines with J gene TRBJ2-2; 8 positions match TRBD2. CDR1 and CDR2 from the germline V gene are SGHNT and YENEEA. The CDR3 contains 16 residues. V lost 4 bases and J lost 4; bases outside the gene matches: 8. The CDR3 is CASSSLDGGGTGELFF. The CDR3 coding sequence is TGTGCCAGCAGCTCCCTGGACGGGGGGGGCACCGGGGAGCTGTTTTTT.

This clonotype was recorded a few times. The chain employs TRBV4-3 and TRBJ2-5, with D uncertain. The CDR3 runs to 14 residues. The ends were cut back, 0 bases at V and 3 bases at J, with 8 bases in the middle. The germline CDR1 and CDR2 sequences are LGHNA and YSLEER. CDR3: CASSQDVTEETQYF. Written as DNA, the CDR3 is TGCGCCAGCAGCCAAGATGTAACGGAAGAGACCCAGTACTTC.

In this sample, this clonotype turned up a few times. The chain recombines TRBV5-5 with TRBJ1-3; unclear D gene. V dropped 3 bases and J dropped 4 bases, with 8 bases sitting between them. The germline gives CDR1 SGHKS, CDR2 YYEKEE (reference sequence). This CDR3 is 13 amino acids long. In DNA form, the CDR3 reads TGTGCCAGCAGCTCACTACACGGAAACACCATATATTTT. This sequence encodes CASSSLHGNTIYF.

Many counts were recorded for this clonotype. V and J are TRBV20-1 and TRBJ2-1; 13 positions match TRBD2. The germline V gene encodes CDR1 DFQATT and CDR2 SNEGSKA (reference sequence). This CDR3 contains 15 residues. The J segment lost 5 bases and the V segment lost 5 bases, leaving 6 bases of the junction unmatched. The CDR3 loop reads CSAGTSGRADNEQFF. The CDR3 bases are TGCAGTGCTGGCACTAGCGGGAGGGCCGACAATGAGCAGTTCTTC.

As regards this clonotype: A much larger clone lies one base from this, so it may be a read error. The conserved phenylalanine or tryptophan normally closing the CDR3 is absent here, so this likely arose from a read error. DNA of the CDR3: TGTGCCAGCAGAGAACAGGGGGCAGGGGAGCAGTTCTTG. Its protein is CASREQGAGEQFL. This chain uses TRBV6-6 with TRBJ2-1; 9 nucleotides line up with TRBD1. The V and J ends lost 6 bases and 10 bases, in that order; junction bases with no gene match: 7. Germline CDR1 and CDR2: MNHNY and SVGAGI (reference sequence). CDR3 length: 13 residues.

V and J are TRBV5-1 and TRBJ2-2, with 10 positions matching TRBD1. V lost 5 bases, J lost 5 bases, and 6 bases stayed unmatched. CDR1 and CDR2 from the germline V gene are SGHRS and YFSETQ. The CDR3 has 15 amino acids. Written as DNA, the CDR3 is TGCGCCAGCAGATCCCGGACAGGGGGTACCGGGGAGCTGTTTTTT. It yields the protein CASRSRTGGTGELFF.

The chain combines TRBV30 with TRBJ2-7; 8 nucleotides align to TRBD1. V lost 4 bases and J lost 4; bases outside the gene matches: 12. The CDR3 covers 15 residues. Germline-derived CDR1 and CDR2 are GTSNPN and SVGIG (reference sequence). DNA for the CDR3: TGTGCCTGGAACAACCCAGGGGGCGATTATTACGAGCAGTACTTC. Translation gives CAWNNPGGDYYEQYF.

This chain joins TRBV7-2 and TRBJ2-4; no definite D call. CDR1 SGHTA and CDR2 FQGNSA come from the germline V gene. The V and J ends lost 1 base and 9 bases respectively, with 7 bases between them. CDR3 length equals 12 residues. This CDR3 reads CASSLVERIQYF. In nucleotides, the CDR3 is TGTGCCAGCAGCTTAGTGGAGCGCATTCAGTACTTC.

The chain links TRBV12-3 or TRBV12-4 to TRBJ1-3, with a possible D match to TRBD1 (5 bases). V was shortened by 4 bases and J by 1 base, with 11 bases between the two germline ends. The CDR3 covers 15 residues. The CDR3 loop reads CASSSRGSSGNTIYF. The CDR3, as DNA: TGTGCCAGCAGTTCCCGGGGCTCGTCTGGAAACACCATATATTTT.

This clonotype was observed a handful of times. This chain uses TRBV20-1 with TRBJ1-4; D gene ambiguous. Deletions cut 3 bases from V and 8 bases from J, with 13 bases between. Germline CDR1 is DFQATT and CDR2 is SNEGSKA (reference sequence). CDR3 size: 13 residues. The CDR3 loop reads CSARASGWEKLFF. In DNA form, the CDR3 reads TGCAGTGCTAGGGCCAGTGGTTGGGAAAAACTGTTTTTT.

As to this clonotype: One end of the junction is discordant with germline, which a read error may explain. CDR3 DNA sequence: TGTGCCAGCAGTAAAGCGGTGGGTCAGCCCCAGCATTTT. Its protein is CASSKAVGQPQHF. The genes are TRBV6-1 and TRBJ1-5; no clear D gene. The CDR3 extends over 13 amino acids. The germline CDR1 and CDR2 sequences are MNHNS and SASEGT.

The rearrangement joins TRBV7-9 to TRBJ2-7; 7 bases are shared with TRBD1. CDR1 is SEHNR and CDR2 is FQNEAQ in the germline V gene (reference sequence). The junction had 5 bases not matched to a gene; V was cut back by 4 bases and J by 2 bases. The CDR3 spans 14 residues. The chain's CDR3 is CASSSNRGTYEQYF. The CDR3 nucleotides are TGTGCCAGCAGCTCGAACAGGGGAACCTACGAGCAGTACTTC.

This clonotype was observed a handful of times. The chain is built from TRBV28 and TRBJ2-7; 8 bases agree with TRBD2. In germline, CDR1 is MDHEN, CDR2 SYDVKM. J gave up 2 bases and V 5 bases, and 8 bases lay outside the gene matches. The CDR3 totals 15 residues. The CDR3, as DNA: TGTGCCAGCAGTCCAAACCCGGGGGGGGCCTACGAGCAGTACTTC. Translated: CASSPNPGGAYEQYF. Drawing the rest from reference TRBV28 and TRBJ2-7, the complete variable domain is DVKVTQSSRYLVKRTGEKVFLECVQDMDHENMFWYRQDPGLGLRLIYFSYDVKMKEKGDIPEGYSVSREKKERFSLILESASTNQTSMYLCASSPNPGGAYEQYFGPGTRLTVT.

Only a few counts were recorded for this clonotype. The V and J genes are TRBV20-1 and TRBJ1-2; TRBD1 matches 10 bases. CDR3 size: 10 residues. The V and J ends lost 6 bases and 8 bases, in that order; junction bases with no gene match: 0. Looked up from germline, CDR1 is DFQATT and CDR2 is SNEGSKA (reference sequence). CDR3 sequence reads: CSADRGGYTF. CDR3 DNA: TGCAGTGCGGACAGGGGGGGCTACACCTTC.

With respect to this clonotype: One junction end disagrees with the germline gene, perhaps due to a read error. This chain joins TRBV4-1 and TRBJ2-1; 7 bases align to TRBD2. The V gene's germline CDR1 is MGHRA and CDR2 YSYEKL. This CDR3 contains 19 residues. CDR3 protein: CVSSQGYLLARWAYNEQFF. CDR3 nucleotide sequence: TGCGTCAGCAGCCAAGGATACTTACTAGCGAGGTGGGCCTACAATGAGCAGTTCTTC.

The genes are TRBV12-3 or TRBV12-4 and TRBJ2-1; 8 nucleotides align to TRBD1. This CDR3 spans 16 amino acids. With V trimmed by 6 bases and J by 5 bases, 12 bases remained unmatched. CDR3 in DNA: TGTGCCAGCAGCTCTTGGGCCGGGACAGGCCACAATGAGCAGTTCTTC. Translated: CASSSWAGTGHNEQFF.

This clonotype was counted many times. The V gene is TRBV7-9, the J gene TRBJ2-1, with 10 bases lining up with TRBD2. From germline, CDR1 is SEHNR and CDR2 FQNEAQ (reference sequence). This CDR3 is 14 amino acids long. The V and J ends lost 8 bases and 7 bases, in that order; junction bases with no gene match: 8. DNA for the CDR3: TGTGCCAGCCGGCTAGCGGGAGAGTGGAATGAGCAGTTCTTC. Protein sequence: CASRLAGEWNEQFF.

This clonotype came up a few times. V gene TRBV20-1 combines with J gene TRBJ2-3, with D hard to call. This CDR3 has 11 residues. CDR1 DFQATT and CDR2 SNEGSKA come from the germline V gene (reference sequence). V lost 6 bases and J 2 bases, leaving 6 bases between the germline ends. The CDR3 loop is CSAWVTDTQYF. The CDR3 DNA sequence: TGCAGTGCCTGGGTCACAGATACGCAGTATTTT.

This clonotype showed up many times. V and J are TRBV4-3 and TRBJ1-1; the match to TRBD1 covers 10 bases. CDR1 LGHNA and CDR2 YSLEER come from the germline V gene. With V trimmed by 0 bases and J by 4 bases, 11 bases remained unmatched. This CDR3 has 18 residues. Here the CDR3 reads CASSQEWRDRGRGTEAFF. As DNA, the CDR3 is TGCGCCAGCAGCCAAGAGTGGCGGGACAGGGGTAGGGGCACTGAAGCTTTCTTT.

The genes are TRBV7-2 and TRBJ1-2; 10 nucleotides align to TRBD1. The CDR3 covers 15 residues. V lost 4 bases to trimming and J lost 2 bases; unmatched junction nucleotides: 4. The germline V gene encodes CDR1 SGHTA and CDR2 FQGNSA. The CDR3, as DNA: TGTGCCAGCAGCTCTGACAGGGGGCTCAACTATGGCTACACCTTC. It encodes CASSSDRGLNYGYTF. Variable domain in full (rest from reference TRBV7-2 and TRBJ1-2): GAGVSQSPSNKVTEKGKDVELRCDPISGHTALYWYRQSLGQGLEFLIYFQGNSAPDKSGLPSDRFSAERTGGSVSTLTIQRTQQEDSAVYLCASSSDRGLNYGYTFGSGTRLTVV.